The 9 T cell receptor beta chains below were found in one sample sequenced in a study of blood T cell repertoires in COVID-19. The protocol was immunoSEQ multiplex PCR, while the TCRdb copy is restricted to in-frame clones and leaves out a portion. The sample has about 180,000 clones; 85% to 90% are singletons. The material sequenced was peripheral blood. These receptor sequences come from a woman in her thirties with active or convalescent COVID-19.

This chain links TRBV10-3 with TRBJ2-1; D remains ambiguous. The CDR3 consists of 16 residues. Per the germline V gene, CDR1 is ENHRY and CDR2 is SYGVKD. V gave up 0 bases and J gave up 9 bases, with 18 bases separating them. CDR3 in amino acids: CAISESRLDSSGEQFF. The CDR3 DNA follows: TGTGCCATCAGTGAGTCGAGGCTAGATAGCTCCGGTGAGCAGTTCTTC.

This clone occurred a few times. The chain joins TRBV19 to TRBJ1-2; no reliable D call. Germline assignment: CDR1 LNHDA and CDR2 SQIVND (reference sequence). V gave up 10 bases and J gave up 1 base, with 16 bases separating them. The CDR3 length is 14 residues. CDR3 sequence reads: CATFGSEGNYGYTF. The CDR3 DNA reads TGTGCCACCTTCGGGAGCGAGGGTAACTATGGCTACACCTTC.

This clone was recorded only once. The chain uses TRBV10-2 and TRBJ2-2, with 7 bases aligning to TRBD1. Germline V gene sequence: CDR1 WSHSY, CDR2 SAAADI. The CDR3 totals 14 residues. V shed 9 bases and J 0 bases; nucleotides not matched to a gene: 4. The CDR3 protein is CASQQGTNTGELFF. The DNA of the CDR3 is TGCGCCAGTCAACAGGGGACGAACACCGGGGAGCTGTTTTTT.

This chain connects TRBV6-5 to TRBJ2-3; D call uncertain. Trimming removed 5 bases from V and 6 bases from J, with 3 bases in between. Germline values: CDR1 MNHEY, CDR2 SVGAGI. The CDR3 length is 10 residues. The CDR3 bases are TGTGCCAGCAGTCGGGATACGCAGTATTTT. As protein: CASSRDTQYF.

This clone was found once. The genes are TRBV19 and TRBJ1-4, with 8 bases fitting TRBD1. The CDR3 runs 15 residues. V dropped 3 bases and J dropped 7; count of bases not matched to a gene: 7. Germline-derived CDR1 and CDR2 are LNHDA and SQIVND (reference sequence). The CDR3 loop is CASSMPRQGIEKLFF. The CDR3 DNA follows: TGTGCCAGTAGTATGCCTCGACAGGGGATTGAAAAACTGTTTTTT.

The rearrangement joins TRBV30 to TRBJ1-2; maybe TRBD1 (5 bases). CDR3 length equals 14 residues. V lost 3 bases to trimming and J lost 8 bases, with 19 bases between them. The germline V gene has CDR1 GTSNPN and CDR2 SVGIG (reference sequence). CDR3 loop: CAWRYAQGIGGYTF. CDR3 in DNA: TGTGCCTGGAGGTACGCCCAGGGCATAGGGGGCTACACCTTC.

The chain is built from TRBV7-8 and TRBJ2-1, with 9 bases matching TRBD2. J gave up 5 bases and V 1 base, and 6 bases lay outside the gene matches. The germline V gene has CDR1 SGHVS and CDR2 FQNEAQ. This CDR3 region has 16 residues. The CDR3 nucleotides are TGTGCCAGCAGCTTAGAAGTGGCGGGGGGGGACAATGAGCAGTTCTTC. This sequence encodes CASSLEVAGGDNEQFF.

The V gene is TRBV10-1, the J gene TRBJ2-1; 8 positions agree with TRBD2. V shed 4 bases and J 6 bases; nucleotides not matched to a gene: 2. The CDR3 has 13 residues. Germline CDR1 is WNHNN and CDR2 is SYGVQD (reference sequence). CDR3 residues: CASSVGTSNEQFF. Here the CDR3 DNA reads TGCGCCAGCAGTGTCGGGACTAGCAATGAGCAGTTCTTC.

This chain uses TRBV3-1 (or the pseudogene TRBV3-2) with TRBJ1-5, with a possible D match to TRBD1 (5 bases). Trimming took 2 bases from V and 4 from J, leaving 9 bases between them. This CDR3 region has 14 residues. Germline V gene data show CDR1 as LGHDT and CDR2 as YNNKEL (reference sequence). The CDR3 bases are TGTGCCAGCAGCCAACGCGGGGGAAATCAGCCCCAGCATTTT. It codes for CASSQRGGNQPQHF.